This TCR beta chain was sequenced in a study of OX40 agonist ivuxolimab in advanced cancers. For the study at large: Two patients with cutaneous melanoma and one with hepatocellular carcinoma, three in total, showed partial responses. Whole-study results and caveats: Some patients who did not respond also had low normalized T-cell clonal expansion. The average count of expanded clones was higher among CD8+ T cells than among CD4+.

Autoimmune disease history or systemic immunosuppression led to patient exclusion. As regards this clone: Antigen: not known.

The V gene end was trimmed by 6 bases and the J gene end by 3 bases; junction bases not matched to a gene: 8. Germline V gives CDR1 MGHDK, CDR2 SYGVNS. The CDR3 has 15 amino acids. TCRdb keeps only in-frame clones here, not all; method: immunoSEQ multiplex PCR. The table has 92,000 or so clones, 90% seen once. The source material was CD4+ or CD8+ T cells sorted from blood, sampled in a trial of the OX40 agonist ivuxolimab. The chain links TRBV25-1 to TRBJ2-5, with 9 bases that match TRBD1. This sequence was found in an adult with an advanced solid tumor such as melanoma, head and neck, liver or kidney cancer. The CDR3 nucleotides are TGTGCCAGCAGCTCGGACAGGGGATTAGAAGAGACCCAGTACTTC. Translated: CASSSDRGLEETQYF.